This T cell receptor (beta chain) was retrieved from a study of blood T cell repertoires in COVID-19. This clone has only one observation. The repertoire was sequenced with immunoSEQ multiplex PCR; TCRdb's copy has only in-frame clones and lacks some. Here the sample spans 52,000 or so clones, around nine tenths being singletons. The receptor was isolated from a woman between 65 and 79 years old with active COVID-19. The sample was peripheral blood.

The CDR3 DNA sequence: TGTGCCAGCAGCGATGAACTAGAGGGACAGATCTACGAGCAGTACTTC. The encoded protein is CASSDELEGQIYEQYF. The chain has TRBV5-6 and TRBJ2-7; 7 positions match TRBD1. CDR1 is SGHDT and CDR2 is YYEEEE in the germline V gene. V shed 4 bases, J shed 3 bases, and the junction held 13 bases outside the gene matches. The CDR3 sequence is 16 residues long.